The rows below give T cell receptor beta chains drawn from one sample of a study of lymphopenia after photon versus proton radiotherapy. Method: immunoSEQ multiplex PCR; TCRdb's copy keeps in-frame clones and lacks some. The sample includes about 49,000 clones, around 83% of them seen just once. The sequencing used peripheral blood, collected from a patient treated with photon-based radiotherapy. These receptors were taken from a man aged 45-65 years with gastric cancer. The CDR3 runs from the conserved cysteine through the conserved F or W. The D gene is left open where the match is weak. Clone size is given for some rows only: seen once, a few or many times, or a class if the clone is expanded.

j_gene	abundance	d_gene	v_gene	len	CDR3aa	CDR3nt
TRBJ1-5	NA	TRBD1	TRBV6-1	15	CASSRDRVGNQPQHF	TGTGCCAGCAGCAGGGACAGGGTGGGCAATCAGCCCCAGCATTTT
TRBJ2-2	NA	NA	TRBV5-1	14	CASSSEGGAGELFF	TGCGCCAGCAGCTCTGAGGGGGGAGCCGGGGAGCTGTTTTTT
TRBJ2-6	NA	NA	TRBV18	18	CASSPRTAALSGANVLTF	TGTGCCAGCTCACCCCGGACAGCCGCCCTCTCTGGGGCCAACGTCCTGACTTTC
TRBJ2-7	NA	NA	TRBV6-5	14	CASSGRDGPYEQYF	TGTGCCAGCAGTGGGCGGGACGGCCCCTACGAGCAGTACTTC
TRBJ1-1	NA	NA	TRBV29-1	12	CSVDRTNTEAFF	TGCAGCGTCGACAGGACGAACACTGAAGCTTTCTTT
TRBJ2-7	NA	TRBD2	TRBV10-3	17	CAISDPGLAEGAYEQYF	TGTGCCATCAGTGACCCAGGACTAGCGGAGGGAGCCTACGAGCAGTACTTC
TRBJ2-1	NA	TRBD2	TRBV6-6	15	CASSYEASGYNEQFF	TGTGCCAGCAGTTACGAGGCTAGCGGGTACAATGAGCAGTTCTTC
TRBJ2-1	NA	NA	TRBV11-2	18	CASSVLTFNGISYNEQFF	TGTGCCAGCAGCGTCTTGACCTTTAACGGAATCTCCTACAATGAGCAGTTCTTC
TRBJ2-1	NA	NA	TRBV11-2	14	CASSLDLGGDEQFF	TGTGCCAGCAGCTTAGATCTGGGGGGTGATGAGCAGTTCTTC
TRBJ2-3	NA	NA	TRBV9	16	CASSPEGGGGADTQYF	TGTGCCAGCAGCCCCGAGGGGGGAGGGGGCGCAGATACGCAGTATTTT
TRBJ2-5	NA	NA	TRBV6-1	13	CASSEQGLETQYF	TGTGCCAGCAGTGAACAGGGTTTGGAGACCCAGTACTTC
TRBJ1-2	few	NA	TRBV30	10	CAWSVVRPHF	TGTGCCTGGAGTGTAGTAAGGCCTCACTTC
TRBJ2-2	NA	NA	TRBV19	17	CASSIGPGGSNTGELFF	TGTGCCAGTAGTATAGGACCCGGCGGGTCTAACACCGGGGAGCTGTTTTTT
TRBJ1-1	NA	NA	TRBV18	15	CASSPVTAVNTEAFF	TGTGCCAGCTCACCAGTGACAGCCGTGAACACTGAAGCTTTCTTT
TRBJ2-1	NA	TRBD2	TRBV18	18	CASSSGLAGGPFYNEQFF	TGTGCCAGCTCATCGGGACTAGCGGGAGGTCCCTTTTACAATGAGCAGTTCTTC
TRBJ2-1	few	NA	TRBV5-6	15	CASSSGAGSYNEQFF	TGTGCCAGCAGCTCGGGGGCCGGTAGTTACAATGAGCAGTTCTTC
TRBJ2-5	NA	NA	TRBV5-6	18	CASSLYRGRVRVKETQYF	TGTGCCAGCAGCTTGTACAGAGGGAGAGTTAGGGTTAAAGAGACCCAGTACTTC
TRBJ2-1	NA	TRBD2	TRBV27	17	CASTGLAGGALLGEQFF	TGTGCCAGCACGGGACTAGCGGGAGGGGCGCTGCTGGGTGAGCAGTTCTTC
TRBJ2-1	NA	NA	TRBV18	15	CASSPRLTQNNEQFF	TGTGCCAGCTCACCGAGGCTAACGCAAAACAATGAGCAGTTCTTC
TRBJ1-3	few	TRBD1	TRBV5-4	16	CASSPGTASTGNTIYF	TGTGCCAGCAGTCCCGGGACAGCATCGACTGGAAACACCATATATTTT
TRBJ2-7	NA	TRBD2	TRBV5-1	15	CASSLAAGGTYEQYF	TGCGCCAGCAGCTTGGCTGCGGGAGGGACCTACGAGCAGTACTTC
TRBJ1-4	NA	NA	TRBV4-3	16	CASSQGMGGVNEKLFF	TGCGCCAGCAGCCAAGGCATGGGGGGGGTCAATGAAAAACTGTTTTTT
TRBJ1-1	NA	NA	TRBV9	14	CASSPSGRDTEAFF	TGTGCCAGCAGCCCCTCGGGTAGGGACACTGAAGCTTTCTTT
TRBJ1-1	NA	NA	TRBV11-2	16	CASSFRGGERYSEAFF	TGTGCCAGCAGCTTTCGGGGGGGAGAAAGGTATAGTGAAGCTTTCTTT
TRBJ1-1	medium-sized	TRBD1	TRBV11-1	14	CASSLEGTGFEAFF	TGTGCCAGCAGCTTAGAGGGGACAGGATTTGAAGCTTTCTTT
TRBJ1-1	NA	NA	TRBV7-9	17	CASSLFPPGTENTEAFF	TGTGCCAGCAGCTTATTCCCGCCCGGAACAGAGAACACTGAAGCTTTCTTT
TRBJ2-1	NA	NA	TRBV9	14	CASSVAGTYNEQFF	TGTGCCAGCAGCGTAGCGGGAACCTACAATGAGCAGTTCTTC
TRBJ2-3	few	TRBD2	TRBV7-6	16	CASSLGVAGVGDTQYF	TGTGCCAGCAGCTTAGGGGTAGCGGGAGTGGGAGATACGCAGTATTTT
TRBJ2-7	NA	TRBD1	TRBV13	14	CASSPRQGAYEQYF	TGTGCCAGCAGCCCTCGACAGGGGGCCTACGAGCAGTACTTC
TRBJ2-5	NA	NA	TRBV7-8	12	CASSLGRETQYF	TGTGCCAGCAGCTTAGGTCGGGAGACCCAGTACTTC
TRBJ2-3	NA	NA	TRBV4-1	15	CASSQSGIGRDTQYF	TGCGCCAGCAGCCAAAGTGGGATTGGGAGAGATACGCAGTATTTT
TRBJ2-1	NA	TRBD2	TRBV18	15	CASSSSTSGSDEQFF	TGTGCCAGCTCATCGTCGACTAGCGGGAGCGACGAGCAGTTCTTC
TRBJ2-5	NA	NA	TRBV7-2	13	CASSPSGGETQYF	TGTGCCAGCAGCCCCAGCGGAGGAGAGACCCAGTACTTC
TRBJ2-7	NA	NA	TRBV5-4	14	CASSLWGAGSEQYF	TGTGCCAGCAGCCTGTGGGGGGCAGGAAGCGAGCAGTACTTC
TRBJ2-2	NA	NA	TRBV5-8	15	CASSYRTANTGELFF	TGTGCCAGCAGCTATAGGACAGCGAACACCGGGGAGCTGTTTTTT
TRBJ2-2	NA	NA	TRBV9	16	CASSVRSVGLTGELFF	TGTGCCAGCAGCGTGCGGTCGGTGGGTCTCACCGGGGAGCTGTTTTTT
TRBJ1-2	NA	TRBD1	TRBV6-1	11	CASRGQGLCTF	TGTGCCAGCAGAGGACAGGGACTATGCACCTTC
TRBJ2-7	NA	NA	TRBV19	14	CASSWSFGGYEQYF	TGTGCCAGTAGTTGGTCATTTGGCGGCTACGAGCAGTACTTC
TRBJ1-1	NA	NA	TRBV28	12	CASNLGSAEAFF	TGTGCCAGCAACCTCGGGAGCGCTGAAGCTTTCTTT
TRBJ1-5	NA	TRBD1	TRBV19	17	CASRLLRDSRLNQPQHF	TGTGCCAGTAGGCTTCTCCGGGACAGCCGACTCAATCAGCCCCAGCATTTT
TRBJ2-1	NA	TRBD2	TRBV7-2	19	CASSLAGLAGASPNNEQFF	TGTGCCAGCAGCTTGGCTGGGCTAGCGGGAGCGAGTCCAAACAATGAGCAGTTCTTC
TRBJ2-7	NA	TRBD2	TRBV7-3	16	CASSLGGASGNYEQYF	TGTGCCAGCAGCTTAGGGGGAGCTAGCGGAAACTACGAGCAGTACTTC
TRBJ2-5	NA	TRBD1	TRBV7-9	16	CASSFTGTGVGETQYF	TGTGCCAGCAGCTTCACCGGGACAGGGGTAGGGGAGACCCAGTACTTC
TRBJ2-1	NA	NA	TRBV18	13	CASSRVNYNEQFF	TGTGCCAGCTCACGGGTTAACTACAATGAGCAGTTCTTC
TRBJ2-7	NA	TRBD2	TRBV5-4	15	CASSLGPGGSYEQYF	TGTGCCAGCAGCTTGGGTCCGGGGGGCTCCTACGAGCAGTACTTC
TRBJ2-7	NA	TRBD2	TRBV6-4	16	CASSPRAAGEAYEQYF	TGTGCCAGCAGCCCAAGGGCAGCGGGAGAGGCCTACGAGCAGTACTTC
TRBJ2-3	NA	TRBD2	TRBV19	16	CASSIPNGRRTDTQYF	TGTGCCAGTAGTATCCCCAACGGGAGGAGGACAGATACGCAGTATTTT
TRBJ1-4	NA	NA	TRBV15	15	CATSRIYGTDEKLFF	TGTGCCACCAGCAGGATATACGGAACTGATGAAAAACTGTTTTTT
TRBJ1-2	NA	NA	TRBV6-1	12	CASRMMGGGYTF	TGTGCCAGCCGCATGATGGGGGGTGGCTACACCTTC
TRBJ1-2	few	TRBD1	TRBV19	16	CASSVAGGTTNYGYTF	TGTGCCAGTAGCGTCGCAGGGGGCACTACTAACTATGGCTACACCTTC
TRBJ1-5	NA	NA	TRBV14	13	CASSQVGNQPQHF	TGTGCCAGCAGCCAAGTAGGGAACCAGCCCCAGCATTTT
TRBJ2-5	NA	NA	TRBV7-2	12	CASSDHQETQYF	TGTGCCAGCAGCGACCACCAAGAGACCCAGTACTTC
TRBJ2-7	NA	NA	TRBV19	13	CASSMGLYYEQYF	TGTGCCAGTAGTATGGGACTTTACTACGAGCAGTACTTC
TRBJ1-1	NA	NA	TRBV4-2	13	CASSQVRGAGAFF	TGTGCCAGCAGCCAAGTGAGGGGTGCGGGAGCTTTCTTT
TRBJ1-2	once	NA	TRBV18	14	CASSPYSSHYGYTF	TGTGCCAGCTCACCATACAGTTCACACTATGGCTACACCTTC